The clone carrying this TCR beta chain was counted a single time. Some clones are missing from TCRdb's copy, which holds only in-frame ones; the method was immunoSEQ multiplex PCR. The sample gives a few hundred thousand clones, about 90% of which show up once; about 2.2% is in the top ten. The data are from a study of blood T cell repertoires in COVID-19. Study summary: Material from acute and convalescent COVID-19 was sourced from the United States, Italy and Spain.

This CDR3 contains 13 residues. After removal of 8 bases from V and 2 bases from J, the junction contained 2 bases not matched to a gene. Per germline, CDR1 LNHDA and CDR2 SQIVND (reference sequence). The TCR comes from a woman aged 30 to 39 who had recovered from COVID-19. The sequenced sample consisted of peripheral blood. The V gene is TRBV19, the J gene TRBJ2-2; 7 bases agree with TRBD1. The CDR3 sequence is CASWDRNTGELFF. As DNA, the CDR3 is TGTGCCAGTTGGGACAGAAACACCGGGGAGCTGTTTTTT.